Listed below are T cell receptor beta chains from one sample, sequenced in a study of blood T cell repertoires in COVID-19. The assay was immunoSEQ multiplex PCR, and TCRdb's table has in-frame clones only and misses some. Of approximately 400,000 clones in the sample, approximately 90% are singletons; the top ten hold 1.2%. The material sequenced was PBMCs or T cells enriched from blood (not recorded which). These receptor sequences come from a woman between 18 and 29 years old who had recovered from COVID-19. The CDR3 runs from the conserved cysteine through the conserved F or W. The D gene is left open where the match is weak. Rows give clone size only sometimes, using once, few, many, or a class for an expanded clone.

V	D	J	size	DNA	CDR3
TRBV7-3	.	TRBJ1-1	.	TGTGCCAGCAGCTCAGGGGACATTTCGAACACTGAAGCTTTCTTT	CASSSGDISNTEAFF
TRBV5-6	.	TRBJ2-2	.	TGTGCCAGCACCCTGGGGGGGGCTGGAACCGGGGAGCTGTTTTTT	CASTLGGAGTGELFF
TRBV6-5	TRBD1	TRBJ1-4	.	TGTGCCAGCCGGGACAGGGGGGAGAAACTGTTTTTT	CASRDRGEKLFF
TRBV5-1	.	TRBJ2-7	.	TGCGCCAGCAGCTTTATGGCAGGGGAAGGCGAGCAGTACTTC	CASSFMAGEGEQYF
TRBV3-1/TRBV3-2	TRBD2	TRBJ2-3	.	TGTGCCAGCAGCCCCTCCCAGCGGGGGGGGATCACGCAGTATTTT	CASSPSQRGGITQYF
TRBV21-1	.	TRBJ1-4	.	TGTGCCAGCAGGCTACAGGGGGCGAGCACAACTAATGAAAAACTGTTTTTT	CASRLQGASTTNEKLFF
TRBV5-6	TRBD1	TRBJ1-5	once	TGTGCCAGCAGCTTGGCGGGACTTGACAGGGCCAATCAGCCCCAGCATTTT	CASSLAGLDRANQPQHF
TRBV6-5	.	TRBJ1-2	.	TGTGCCAGCAGAAACGGGGGGACGGATGGCTACACCTTC	CASRNGGTDGYTF
TRBV30	.	TRBJ1-3	.	TGTGCCTGGAGTTACGGCTCTGGAAACACCATATATTTT	CAWSYGSGNTIYF
TRBV5-1	TRBD1	TRBJ1-6	.	TGCGCCAGCAGCGAGGCGGGACAGGGCCCCTCACCCCTCCACTTT	CASSEAGQGPSPLHF
TRBV14	.	TRBJ2-7	few	TGTGCCAGCAGCCAAGGCACGGGACTCTACGAGCAGTACTTC	CASSQGTGLYEQYF
TRBV27	.	TRBJ1-6	.	TGTGCCAGCAGTTTAGAATACAGGGTAGGGTCACCCCTCCACTTT	CASSLEYRVGSPLHF
TRBV28	.	TRBJ1-1	.	TGTGCCAGCAGAAGACCGGGAAATTACATGAACACTGAAGCTTTCTTT	CASRRPGNYMNTEAFF
TRBV5-1	TRBD2	TRBJ2-1	.	TGCGCCAGCAGCTTAGGACTAGCCCCCAATGAGCAGTTCTTC	CASSLGLAPNEQFF
TRBV6-5	.	TRBJ2-1	.	TGTGCCAGCAGTTACTCACGGGGGGCCTTTTGGTATGAGCAGTTCTTC	CASSYSRGAFWYEQFF
TRBV5-1	TRBD1	TRBJ1-2	.	TGCGCCAGCAGCTGGTTGGACAGGGCCTATGGCTACACCTTC	CASSWLDRAYGYTF
TRBV7-3	.	TRBJ2-1	.	TGTGCCAGCAGCTTAACAGGGAGCTCCTACAATGAGCAGTTCTTC	CASSLTGSSYNEQFF
TRBV7-8	TRBD1	TRBJ2-7	few	TGTGCCAGCAGCTCCGGGACAGGGGTGTACGAGCAGTACTTC	CASSSGTGVYEQYF
TRBV7-3	TRBD2	TRBJ2-1	.	TGTGCCAGCAGCTTACTTCCAGTAGCGGGGGTACACAATGAGCAGTTCTTC	CASSLLPVAGVHNEQFF